The present T cell receptor beta chain was sequenced within a study of T cells in localized non-small cell lung cancer. Study observations and caveats: Longer overall survival accompanied higher blood T cell density. Heterogeneity stays possible, as sequencing covered only one tumor region. Uninvolved adjacent lung showed peak T cell clonality, exceeding tumor. In adjacent lung appeared a median 57 of the top 100 tumor clones.

The V segment lost 5 bases and the J segment 5 bases; nucleotides outside the gene matches: 6. The CDR3 runs 15 residues. CDR1 and CDR2 from the germline V gene are SGHTA and FQGTGA. To note about this clone: Its matching antigen is unknown.

Profiled with immunoSEQ multiplex PCR; TCRdb holds only in-frame clones, not every one. This sample carries some 82,000 clones, 80% of them seen once, and the ten largest clones take roughly 21%. The TCR comes from a man aged 35-75 years with stage II squamous cell lung carcinoma. The sample was PBMCs, taken before any cancer treatment. The V gene is TRBV7-3, the J gene TRBJ2-2; 9 positions match TRBD1. CDR3 sequence (DNA): TGTGCCAGCAGCCGGGACAGGGTTAGGACCGGGGAGCTGTTTTTT. It yields the protein CASSRDRVRTGELFF.